Sequencing of this TCR beta chain was carried out in a study of cytomegalovirus exposure and HLA in healthy donors. General observations from the study: A few chains tied to CMV proved CMV antigen-specific in vitro.

This PCR relied on a set of 60 Vbeta primers and 13 Jbeta primers. Method: immunoSEQ multiplex PCR; TCRdb's copy keeps in-frame clones and lacks some. Of 150,000 to 200,000 clones listed, 84% are singletons. This CDR3 comprises 15 residues. Germline-derived CDR1 and CDR2 are SEHNR and FQNEAQ (reference sequence). Healthy individuals who donated bone marrow served as the donors. For this clone: Its target is unknown. Sequence at one end of the junction differs from germline and may be a read error.

This receptor was taken from a man in his fifties in good health and CMV-seropositive. The rearrangement joins TRBV7-9 to TRBJ2-7, with 8 positions matching TRBD1. The sample consisted of PBMCs. The DNA for the CDR3 is TGTTCCAGCGCAAAAGGACAGGGTAGCTCCTACGAGCAGTACTTC. As protein: CSSAKGQGSSYEQYF.